A selection of T cell receptor beta chains follows, all from one sample in a study of graft-versus-host responses after intestinal transplantation. No antigen has been assigned to these receptors. Repertoires were generated with immunoSEQ multiplex PCR, while TCRdb's copy carries only in-frame clones and drops some. The data hold about 130,000 clones, with roughly 91% observed a single time. Sample: unstimulated CD4+ T cells sorted from spleen or lymph node cells, taken before intestinal transplant. These receptors were obtained from a human donor who received an intestinal transplant. Both conserved end residues are part of each CDR3. The order of the fields is clone size, J gene, V gene, D gene, CDR3 protein, CDR3 DNA. A D gene is named only where the DNA matches it firmly. Part of the rows lack a size; the others show once, few, many or a class for expanded clones.

>-|TRBJ2-1|TRBV19|-
CASTTGGSYNEQFF
TGTGCCAGTACCACAGGAGGGAGTTACAATGAGCAGTTCTTC
>-|TRBJ2-7|TRBV9|TRBD2
CASSVGEGLPYEQYF
TGTGCCAGCAGCGTAGGGGAGGGCCTACCCTACGAGCAGTACTTC
>-|TRBJ1-1|TRBV28|TRBD1
CASSLDRAEAFF
TGTGCCAGCAGTTTAGACAGGGCTGAAGCTTTCTTT
>-|TRBJ2-1|TRBV7-3|TRBD2
CASSFPQRDPHNEQFF
TGTGCCAGCAGCTTTCCCCAGCGGGATCCCCACAATGAGCAGTTCTTC
>-|TRBJ1-2|TRBV28|-
CASSSGGDGYTF
TGTGCCAGCAGTTCGGGGGGGGATGGCTACACCTTC
>-|TRBJ2-7|TRBV5-1|-
CASSLAGQGSSYEQYF
TGCGCCAGCAGCTTGGCTGGGCAGGGAAGCTCCTACGAGCAGTACTTC
>-|TRBJ2-5|TRBV19|-
CASSVSRETQYF
TGTGCCAGTAGTGTATCAAGGGAGACCCAGTACTTC
>-|TRBJ2-7|TRBV6-1|TRBD2
CASSEGWVAGAYEQYF
TGTGCCAGCAGTGAAGGTTGGGTAGCGGGAGCCTACGAGCAGTACTTC
>-|TRBJ1-3|TRBV30|TRBD1
CAWSAPGQGPSGNTIYF
TGTGCCTGGAGTGCCCCGGGACAGGGACCCTCTGGAAACACCATATATTTT
>-|TRBJ2-7|TRBV19|-
CASSIGFSYEQYF
TGTGCCAGTAGTATCGGGTTCAGCTACGAGCAGTACTTC
>-|TRBJ1-5|TRBV28|-
CASSFLEGSSNQPQHF
TGTGCCAGCAGTTTCCTGGAAGGTAGTAGCAATCAGCCCCAGCATTTT
>-|TRBJ1-1|TRBV4-2|-
CASSQDKVGAGTMNTEAFF
TGTGCCAGCAGCCAAGATAAGGTGGGGGCGGGAACCATGAACACTGAAGCTTTCTTT
>-|TRBJ2-5|TRBV4-2|-
CASSSFQPGGLETQYF
TGTGCCAGCAGCTCCTTCCAGCCCGGGGGGCTGGAGACCCAGTACTTC
>-|TRBJ2-1|TRBV5-1|TRBD2
CASSNSGSSYNEQFF
TGCGCCAGCAGTAATAGCGGGAGCTCGTACAATGAGCAGTTCTTC
>once|TRBJ1-5|TRBV28|TRBD1
CASSQEGARNQPQHF
TGTGCCAGCAGTCAAGAGGGGGCACGAAATCAGCCCCAGCATTTT
>-|TRBJ2-7|TRBV7-2|TRBD2
CASSRRLAGGLYEQYF
TGTGCCAGCAGCCGTAGACTAGCGGGAGGACTCTACGAGCAGTACTTC
>-|TRBJ2-7|TRBV27|TRBD2
CASSFGLAVTPYEQYF
TGTGCCAGCAGTTTCGGACTAGCGGTAACCCCCTACGAGCAGTACTTC
>-|TRBJ1-6|TRBV7-2|-
CASSLVGGGSPLHF
TGTGCCAGCAGCTTAGTCGGGGGGGGTTCACCCCTCCACTTT
>-|TRBJ2-7|TRBV19|-
CASSIGRSYEQYF
TGTGCCAGTAGTATCGGACGTTCCTACGAGCAGTACTTC
>-|TRBJ1-5|TRBV6-1|-
CASKIGLNQPQHF
TGTGCCAGCAAGATAGGACTCAATCAGCCCCAGCATTTT
>-|TRBJ2-1|TRBV5-1|TRBD2
CASSPRTSGDNEQFF
TGCGCCAGCAGCCCGAGGACTAGCGGAGACAATGAGCAGTTCTTC
>-|TRBJ1-2|TRBV28|-
CASSLGRGYHYGYTF
TGTGCCAGCAGTTTAGGAAGGGGTTACCACTATGGCTACACCTTC
>-|TRBJ2-1|TRBV9|TRBD1
CASSVGQGANNEQFF
TGTGCCAGCAGCGTAGGGCAGGGGGCGAACAATGAGCAGTTCTTC
>-|TRBJ2-7|TRBV4-1|-
CASSPFADYEQYF
TGCGCCAGCAGCCCCTTCGCGGACTACGAGCAGTACTTC
>few|TRBJ1-2|TRBV30|TRBD1
CAWRSQGMGPNYGYTF
TGTGCCTGGAGGTCACAGGGGATGGGGCCTAACTATGGCTACACCTTC
>few|TRBJ2-1|TRBV19|-
CASSPLDYNEQFF
TGTGCCAGTAGTCCCCTAGACTACAATGAGCAGTTCTTC
>-|TRBJ1-1|TRBV7-8|-
CASSPGRNTEAFF
TGTGCCAGCAGCCCCGGACGGAACACTGAAGCTTTCTTT
>once|TRBJ2-3|TRBV11-2|-
CASSLDRSVDTQYF
TGTGCCAGCAGCCTCGACAGGAGTGTAGATACGCAGTATTTT
>-|TRBJ1-6|TRBV28|-
CASRGNSPLHF
TGTGCCAGCAGAGGAAATTCACCCCTCCACTTT
>-|TRBJ2-1|TRBV21-1|-
CREGWELTYYSYNEQFF
TGCCGGGAAGGGTGGGAATTGACATATTACTCCTACAATGAGCAGTTCTTC
>once|TRBJ1-2|TRBV6-4|-
CASTRRLRTQLSHGYTF
TGTGCCAGCACCCGACGGCTCCGGACTCAATTGTCCCATGGCTACACCTTC
>-|TRBJ1-3|TRBV19|TRBD1
CASSPGQGNTIYF
TGTGCCAGTAGTCCGGGACAGGGAAACACCATATATTTT
>-|TRBJ1-2|TRBV6-6|-
CASSYKGGDYGYTF
TGTGCCAGCAGTTACAAGGGAGGAGACTATGGCTACACCTTC
>-|TRBJ1-2|TRBV7-3|TRBD1
CASSSTGDAYGYTF
TGTGCCAGCAGCTCGACAGGGGATGCATATGGCTACACCTTC
>-|TRBJ1-2|TRBV28|TRBD1
CASSFPDRVYGYTF
TGTGCCAGCAGTTTCCCGGACAGGGTCTATGGCTACACCTTC
>-|TRBJ2-7|TRBV28|-
CASSSGQPYEQYF
TGTGCCAGCAGTTCCGGACAGCCTTACGAGCAGTACTTC
>-|TRBJ1-2|TRBV4-1|-
CASSQEGAVLYGYTF
TGCGCCAGCAGCCAAGAGGGGGCAGTCTTATATGGCTACACCTTC
>once|TRBJ2-7|TRBV5-1|-
CASSIGGDSYEQYF
TGCGCCAGCAGCATCGGGGGGGACAGCTACGAGCAGTACTTC
>once|TRBJ1-2|TRBV28|TRBD1
CASSYRGRYGYTF
TGTGCCAGCAGTTACAGGGGGCGCTATGGCTACACCTTC
>-|TRBJ2-1|TRBV6-5|-
CASSPVLTFYEQFF
TGTGCCAGCAGCCCGGTTTTGACATTCTATGAGCAGTTCTTC
>-|TRBJ2-1|TRBV27|-
CASSFRPYYEQFF
TGTGCCAGCAGTTTTCGACCCTACTATGAGCAGTTCTTC
>once|TRBJ2-1|TRBV7-9|-
CASSFGLGASSYNEQFF
TGTGCCAGCAGCTTTGGCCTGGGGGCCAGCTCCTACAATGAGCAGTTCTTC
>-|TRBJ2-3|TRBV27|-
CATAGADTQYF
TGTGCCACCGCGGGGGCCGATACGCAGTATTTT
>-|TRBJ2-5|TRBV10-3|-
CALGAGGEAQYF
TGTGCCCTGGGGGCCGGCGGGGAGGCCCAGTACTTC
>-|TRBJ1-5|TRBV28|-
CASSLDSNQPQHF
TGTGCCAGCAGTCTGGACAGCAATCAGCCCCAGCATTTT
>few|TRBJ2-3|TRBV4-1|-
CASSQPGEDTQYF
TGCGCCAGCAGCCAACCGGGAGAGGATACGCAGTATTTT
>-|TRBJ1-3|TRBV9|TRBD1
CASSAPRDRGSGNTIYF
TGTGCCAGCAGCGCACCCCGGGACAGGGGCTCTGGAAACACCATATATTTT
>-|TRBJ2-7|TRBV28|-
CASSSDEQYF
TGTGCCAGCAGCTCGGACGAGCAGTACTTC